The text below deals with one T cell receptor beta chain. Antigen: not known. The PCR had 60 Vbeta and 13 Jbeta primers. Only in-frame clones appear in the TCRdb table, and some are missing; sequencing was by immunoSEQ multiplex PCR. This table has under 150,000 clones, roughly 9.6% appearing once. J lost 5 bases, V lost 5 bases, and 7 bases had no gene match. This CDR3 spans 14 amino acids. The germline V gene has CDR1 LNHDA and CDR2 SQIVND (reference sequence). The data derive from a study of cytomegalovirus exposure and HLA in healthy donors. Study background: Early released data comprised about 85 million unique TCRs from HLA-typed donors. General observations from the study: In the analysis, some V segments, TRBV6-2 and TRBV6-3 included, were excluded as indistinguishable.

V usage is TRBV19 and J usage is TRBJ1-1, with TRBD1 matching 8 bases. The clonotype was recovered from a woman in her thirties or forties in good health and CMV-seropositive. The specimen sequenced was PBMCs. The CDR3: CASSLDRVVTEAFF. Written as DNA, the CDR3 is TGTGCCAGTAGTTTGGACAGGGTAGTGACTGAAGCTTTCTTT.